A single sample gave rise to the 32 T cell receptor beta chains below, sequenced in a study of vaccination and CD4 T cells after COVID-19. Treatment reported: roughly ten-day PBMC culture with coronavirus spike peptide pools or control peptides (ViraFEST assay). These receptors are not linked to any known antigen. The study sequenced cultured CD4+ T cell DNA using the Oncomine TCR Beta short-read assay. TCRdb called the PCR reads again in MiXCR, with one record for every CDR3 protein. The sample records 10,000 to 12,000 distinct CDR3 sequences, 70% to 75% being singletons. The sample was CD4+ T cells from blood, cultured in vitro. These receptors originate from a human donor who had recovered from COVID-19.

CDR3 residues: CSARVGRAEGTQYF. In DNA form, the CDR3 reads TGCAGTGCTAGAGTCGGGAGGGCCGAGGGTACGCAGTATTTT. The chain recombines TRBV20-1 with TRBJ2-3; 8 bases agree with TRBD2. Trimming at V came to 1 base and at J to 8 bases, leaving 8 bases not matched to a gene. The germline gives CDR1 DFQATT, CDR2 SNEGSKA (reference sequence). This CDR3 region has 14 residues.

The rearrangement uses TRBV6-2 or TRBV6-3 and TRBJ2-7; possibly TRBD1 or TRBD2 for D (5 bases each). V was pared by 3 bases and J by 2 bases, with 11 bases between. Germline V lookup: CDR1 MNHEY, CDR2 SVGEGT. This CDR3 region has 14 residues. The DNA of the CDR3 is TGTGCCAGCAGTTATCCGAGGGGTACCTACGAGCAGTACTTC. Its translation is CASSYPRGTYEQYF.

The chain recombines TRBV6-2 or TRBV6-3 with TRBJ1-1; no clear D gene. The germline V gene encodes CDR1 MNHEY and CDR2 SVGEGT. The CDR3 length is 15 residues. Trimming cost V 1 base and J 1 base, with 10 bases left between them. CDR3 loop: CASSYLGRRNTEAFF. The CDR3 DNA reads as TGTGCCAGCAGTTACTTGGGCAGAAGGAACACTGAAGCTTTCTTT.

The rearrangement joins TRBV5-4 to TRBJ2-3; D possibly uses TRBD1 or TRBD2 (5 bases each). Germline V gene data show CDR1 as SGHNT and CDR2 as YYREEE (reference sequence). The CDR3 has 15 residues. Trimming left V 0 bases short and J 6 bases short, with 14 bases between. The CDR3 region is CASSLGGPREDTQYF. DNA for the CDR3: TGTGCCAGCAGCTTGGGGGGCCCTAGGGAGGATACGCAGTATTTT.

This sequence joins TRBV20-1 and TRBJ2-1; D is unclear. Looked up from germline, CDR1 is DFQATT and CDR2 is SNEGSKA (reference sequence). The ends were cut back, 4 bases at V and 10 bases at J, with 11 bases in the middle. The CDR3 consists of 11 residues. CDR3 sequence (DNA): TGCAGTGCTACGAGAGCAGGAGAGCAGTTCTTC. Encoded protein: CSATRAGEQFF.

The chain recombines TRBV11-2 with TRBJ1-1; the D is unclear. CDR3 length equals 14 residues. The V gene's germline CDR1 is SGHAT and CDR2 FQNNGV. The ends were cut back, 3 bases at V and 3 bases at J, with 11 bases in the middle. The CDR3 coding sequence is TGTGCCAGCAGCTTCCGGGATAGGGACACTGAAGCTTTCTTT. It yields the protein CASSFRDRDTEAFF.

This sequence joins TRBV27 and TRBJ1-1, with TRBD1 as a possible D gene (6 bases). Deletions cut 1 base from V and 2 bases from J, with 17 bases between. CDR3 length: 17 residues. Germline CDR1 and CDR2: MNHEY and SMNVEV (reference sequence). The CDR3 DNA is TGTGCCAGCAGTTTATACTATGTACAGGGCTTAAACACTGAAGCTTTCTTT. It encodes CASSLYYVQGLNTEAFF.

The chain carries TRBV14 and TRBJ2-7; D may be TRBD1 (6 bases). The ends were cut back, 4 bases at V and 3 bases at J, with 10 bases in the middle. Looked up from germline, CDR1 is SGHDN and CDR2 is FVKESK. The CDR3 is 13 residues long. This chain's CDR3 is CASSPTTGYEQYF. As DNA, the CDR3 is TGTGCCAGCAGCCCGACGACAGGCTACGAGCAGTACTTC.

The gene calls are TRBV19 and TRBJ1-5; D is uncertain. Germline CDR1 is LNHDA and CDR2 is SQIVND (reference sequence). The CDR3 has 15 amino acids. Between the trimmed V and J ends, which lost 3 bases and 2 bases, there was a span of 11 bases. The CDR3 sequence: CASSIRPWGNQPQHF. The CDR3 coding sequence is TGTGCCAGTAGTATCCGACCGTGGGGCAATCAGCCCCAGCATTTT.

This chain uses TRBV30 with TRBJ1-6; 8 bases agree with TRBD1. Germline loops: CDR1 GTSNPN, CDR2 SVGIG (reference sequence). The CDR3 extends over 13 amino acids. The V gene end was trimmed by 1 base and the J gene end by 9 bases; junction bases not matched to a gene: 2. This CDR3 is CAWSGTGSSPLHF. In nucleotides, the CDR3 is TGTGCCTGGAGTGGGACAGGGTCTTCACCCCTCCACTTT.

There are a few counts of this clonotype. The chain is built from TRBV9 and TRBJ2-1; TRBD2 matches 11 bases. This CDR3 has 16 residues. CDR1 SGDLS and CDR2 YYNGEE come from the germline V gene. With 0 bases clipped from V and 9 bases from J, the junction kept 8 bases outside the gene matches. The CDR3 protein is CASSVEVAGGYVEQFF. The CDR3 DNA reads as TGTGCCAGCAGCGTAGAAGTAGCGGGAGGGTACGTTGAGCAGTTCTTC. Filled out from reference TRBV9 and TRBJ2-1, the complete variable domain reads DSGVTQTPKHLITATGQRVTLRCSPRSGDLSVYWYQQSLDQGLQFLIQYYNGEERAKGNILERFSAQQFPDLHSELNLSSLELGDSALYFCASSVEVAGGYVEQFFGPGTRLTVL.

The chain recombines TRBV6-1 with TRBJ1-6; D ambiguous. Trimming removed 7 bases at V and 7 bases at J, with 17 bases between. Germline loops: CDR1 MNHNS, CDR2 SASEGT. The CDR3 is made up of 15 amino acids. The CDR3 DNA reads as TGTGCCAGCAACGCATCGGCGGGCAAGAATTCACCCCTCCACTTT. It is translated as CASNASAGKNSPLHF.

The table lists this clonotype with a count of one. The V gene is TRBV15, the J gene TRBJ1-1; D gene ambiguous. CDR1 and CDR2 (germline): LNHNV, YYDKDF (reference sequence). There are 19 residues in the CDR3. V was shortened by 4 bases and J by 3 bases, with 27 bases between the two germline ends. CDR3 amino acids: CATSTETRIGIRSDTEAFF. CDR3 in DNA: TGTGCCACCAGCACCGAAACGAGGATAGGAATTAGGTCCGACACTGAAGCTTTCTTT.

The genes are TRBV6-2 or TRBV6-3 and TRBJ1-5; D call uncertain. The ends were cut back, 2 bases at V and 6 bases at J, with 11 bases in the middle. This CDR3 is 14 amino acids long. Per the germline V gene, CDR1 is MNHEY and CDR2 is SVGEGT. CDR3 sequence reads: CASSYRARSQPQHF. The CDR3 nucleotides read TGTGCCAGCAGTTACCGAGCCCGAAGTCAGCCCCAGCATTTT.

This chain joins TRBV6-2 or TRBV6-3 and TRBJ1-5; the D gene is possibly TRBD1 (6 bases). CDR1 is MNHEY and CDR2 is SVGEGT in the germline V gene. This CDR3 has 14 residues. Trimming pared 6 bases from V and 7 bases from J, leaving 16 bases between. The CDR3 loop reads CASRQGGAWQPQHF. The CDR3 nucleotides are TGTGCCAGCAGACAAGGGGGGGCCTGGCAGCCCCAGCATTTT.

The chain recombines TRBV24-1 with TRBJ1-4; 7 bases are shared with TRBD1. The CDR3 consists of 16 residues. V trimming: 4 bases; J trimming: 8 bases; junction bases outside the gene matches: 12. Germline V gives CDR1 KGHDR, CDR2 SFDVKD. CDR3: CATSDPTRQGGEKLFF. The CDR3 bases are TGTGCCACCAGTGACCCCACACGACAGGGTGGGGAAAAACTGTTTTTT.

The chain joins TRBV7-9 to TRBJ1-2; no reliable D call. CDR3 length equals 13 residues. Germline lookup yields CDR1 SEHNR and CDR2 FQNEAQ (reference sequence). V was clipped by 5 bases and J by 4 bases, with 11 bases between them. CDR3 region: CASSMEGIYGYTF. Written as DNA, the CDR3 is TGTGCCAGCAGCATGGAGGGTATCTATGGCTACACCTTC.

This rearrangement joins TRBV6-4 to TRBJ2-6; D gene ambiguous. CDR3 length: 16 amino acids. Germline lookup yields CDR1 MRHNA and CDR2 SNTAGT. V lost 4 bases and J lost 3, with 13 bases in between. The CDR3 DNA reads TGTGCCAGCAGTGCTGGTGTCGGTAGTGGGGCCAACGTCCTGACTTTC. This codes for CASSAGVGSGANVLTF.

The chain carries TRBV27 and TRBJ2-7; the match to TRBD2 covers 9 bases. The CDR3 spans 18 residues. The V segment lost 5 bases and the J segment 2 bases; nucleotides outside the gene matches: 16. The germline V gene encodes CDR1 MNHEY and CDR2 SMNVEV (reference sequence). The CDR3 loop reads CASSPREPLAGETYEQYF. DNA of the CDR3: TGTGCCAGCAGTCCCCGTGAGCCGTTAGCGGGAGAGACCTACGAGCAGTACTTC.

The chain combines TRBV7-9 with TRBJ1-5; no clear D gene. The germline CDR1 and CDR2 sequences are SEHNR and FQNEAQ (reference sequence). The CDR3 runs 14 residues. V was trimmed by 5 bases and J by 6 bases, leaving 14 bases between them. CDR3 nucleotides: TGTGCCAGCAGCCCGGGTGCCTCGTCTCAGCCCCAGCATTTT. Translated: CASSPGASSQPQHF.

This clonotype was recorded a few times. The V gene is TRBV7-2, the J gene TRBJ1-5; 8 bases match TRBD1. Trimming at V came to 2 bases and at J to 9 bases, leaving 9 bases not matched to a gene. Germline CDR1 is SGHTA and CDR2 is FQGNSA. The CDR3 has 15 amino acids. The chain's CDR3 is CASSLSSRGQVPQHF. In DNA, the CDR3 is TGTGCCAGCAGCTTAAGTTCCAGGGGGCAGGTGCCCCAGCATTTT.

Concerning this clonotype itself: The junction does not match germline at one end; this may be a read error. The rearrangement links TRBV11-2 to TRBJ1-5; D is undetermined. Germline CDR1 reads SGHAT; CDR2 reads FQNNGV. The CDR3 loop spans 15 amino acids. CDR3 residues: CASSLTPNSNQPQHF. The CDR3 nucleotides read TGTGCTAGCAGCTTAACACCCAATAGCAATCAGCCCCAGCATTTT.

V and J are TRBV6-5 and TRBJ2-7; TRBD2 matches 14 bases. The CDR3 runs to 15 residues. Germline V gives CDR1 MNHEY, CDR2 SVGAGI. V was pared by 0 bases and J by 9 bases, with 4 bases of the junction left unmatched. CDR3 DNA: TGTGCCAGCAGTTACTCTAGAGGGACTAGCGGGAGGCAGTACTTC. It yields the protein CASSYSRGTSGRQYF.

The chain joins TRBV20-1 to TRBJ1-2; 9 bases map to TRBD1. Losses at the gene ends were 4 bases for V and 5 bases for J; bases not matched to a gene: 14. Germline CDR1 and CDR2: DFQATT and SNEGSKA (reference sequence). The CDR3 is 16 residues long. This CDR3 reads CSANRDRALAGYGYTF. The CDR3 nucleotides read TGCAGTGCTAACCGGGACAGGGCTTTGGCGGGGTATGGCTACACCTTC.

This clonotype was seen a handful of times. This sequence joins TRBV6-5 and TRBJ1-5; no definite D call. V was trimmed by 0 bases and J by 0 bases, leaving 15 bases between them. The CDR3 has 18 residues. The germline V gene has CDR1 MNHEY and CDR2 SVGAGI. CDR3 DNA: TGTGCCAGCAGTTACTCGAGCAGAGTTCTCTATAGCAATCAGCCCCAGCATTTT. Its translation is CASSYSSRVLYSNQPQHF.

The chain recombines TRBV20-1 with TRBJ2-3, with 11 bases that match TRBD2. The CDR3 consists of 21 residues. The V gene end was trimmed by 6 bases and the J gene end by 3 bases; junction bases not matched to a gene: 26. The germline CDR1 and CDR2 sequences are DFQATT and SNEGSKA (reference sequence). The CDR3 protein is CSAPQRITSGSRWGRTDTQYF. The CDR3 region has the DNA TGCAGTGCGCCTCAACGTATTACTAGCGGGAGTAGGTGGGGAAGAACAGATACGCAGTATTTT.

Judged by abundance, this clonotype is medium-sized. The J gene is TRBJ1-5, the V gene TRBV20-1; possibly TRBD1 for D (6 bases). Germline lookup yields CDR1 DFQATT and CDR2 SNEGSKA (reference sequence). Trimming took off 3 bases at V and 3 bases at J, with 15 bases between the two ends. The CDR3 length is 15 residues. The CDR3 sequence: CSARGGGVNNQPQHF. The DNA of the CDR3 is TGCAGTGCTAGGGGAGGGGGGGTGAACAATCAGCCCCAGCATTTT.

V and J are TRBV20-1 and TRBJ2-3; TRBD1 aligns across 8 bases. CDR1 and CDR2 (germline): DFQATT, SNEGSKA (reference sequence). The V and J ends lost 3 bases and 7 bases, in that order; junction bases with no gene match: 12. The CDR3 length is 15 residues. CDR3 nucleotide sequence: TGCAGTGCTAGTCTGGGACAGGACGGGCCTTATACGCAGTATTTT. It specifies CSASLGQDGPYTQYF.

The genes are TRBV20-1 and TRBJ1-5; 8 positions match TRBD1. The CDR3 runs 15 residues. Germline loops: CDR1 DFQATT, CDR2 SNEGSKA (reference sequence). J lost 1 base, V lost 6 bases, and 8 bases had no gene match. Here the CDR3 DNA reads TGCAGTGCGGACGGACAGGGTTTCAGCAATCAGCCCCAGCATTTT. Translated: CSADGQGFSNQPQHF.

J is TRBJ1-1 and V is TRBV29-1; 7 bases fit TRBD1. V was pared by 7 bases and J by 5 bases, with 7 bases of the junction left unmatched. In germline, CDR1 is SQVTM, CDR2 ANQGSEA. CDR3 length: 12 residues. CDR3 loop: CSAVQGTTEAFF. DNA for the CDR3: TGCAGCGCCGTACAGGGGACGACTGAAGCTTTCTTT.

This clonotype is medium-sized within its sample. This sequence joins TRBV24-1 and TRBJ2-3; D is possibly TRBD1 (5 bases). V lost 3 bases and J 2 bases, leaving 14 bases between the germline ends. Germline CDR1 is KGHDR and CDR2 is SFDVKD. The CDR3 totals 16 residues. The CDR3 bases are TGTGCCACCAGTGATCCCCGAAAGGGGCTCACAGATACGCAGTATTTT. Residues: CATSDPRKGLTDTQYF.

The DNA for the CDR3 is TGTGCCAGCGGCGCCAGGACAGGCCCCTCCTACGAGCAGTACTTC. Translated, it gives CASGARTGPSYEQYF. The chain joins TRBV7-9 to TRBJ2-7; 7 nucleotides align to TRBD1. Germline trimming cut 8 bases from V and 0 bases from J; bases unmatched to any gene: 10. This CDR3 has 15 amino acids. Germline V gene data show CDR1 as SEHNR and CDR2 as FQNEAQ (reference sequence).